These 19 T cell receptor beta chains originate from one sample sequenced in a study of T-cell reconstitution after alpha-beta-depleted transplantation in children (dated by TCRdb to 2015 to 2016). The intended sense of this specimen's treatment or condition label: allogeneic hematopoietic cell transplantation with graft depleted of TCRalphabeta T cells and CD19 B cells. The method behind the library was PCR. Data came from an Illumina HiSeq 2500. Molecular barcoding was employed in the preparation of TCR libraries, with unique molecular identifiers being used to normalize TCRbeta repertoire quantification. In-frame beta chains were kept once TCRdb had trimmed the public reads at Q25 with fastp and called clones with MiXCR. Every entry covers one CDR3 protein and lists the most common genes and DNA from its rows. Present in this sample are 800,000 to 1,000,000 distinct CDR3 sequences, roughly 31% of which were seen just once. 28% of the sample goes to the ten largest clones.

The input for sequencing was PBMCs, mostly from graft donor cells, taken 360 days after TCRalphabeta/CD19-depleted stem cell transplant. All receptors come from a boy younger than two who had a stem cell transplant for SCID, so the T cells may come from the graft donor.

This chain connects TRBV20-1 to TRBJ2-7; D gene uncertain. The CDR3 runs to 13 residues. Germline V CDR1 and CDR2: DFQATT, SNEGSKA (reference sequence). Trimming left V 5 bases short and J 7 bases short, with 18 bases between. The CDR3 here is CSASSAYPREQYF. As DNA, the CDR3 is TGCAGTGCTTCATCTGCCTACCCCAGGGAGCAGTACTTC.

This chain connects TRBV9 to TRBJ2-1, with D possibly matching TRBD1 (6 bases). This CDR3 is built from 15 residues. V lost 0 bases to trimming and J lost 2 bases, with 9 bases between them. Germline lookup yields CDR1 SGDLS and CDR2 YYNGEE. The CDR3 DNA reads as TGTGCCAGCAGCGTAGAGGACAGCCCCTACAATGAGCAGTTCTTC. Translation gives CASSVEDSPYNEQFF.

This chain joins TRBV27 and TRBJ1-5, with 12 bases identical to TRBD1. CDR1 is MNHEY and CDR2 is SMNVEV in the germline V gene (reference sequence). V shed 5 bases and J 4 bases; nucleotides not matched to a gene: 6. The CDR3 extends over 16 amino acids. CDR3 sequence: CASSPWGQGANQPQHF. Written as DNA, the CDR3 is TGTGCCAGCAGTCCCTGGGGACAGGGGGCGAATCAGCCCCAGCATTTT.

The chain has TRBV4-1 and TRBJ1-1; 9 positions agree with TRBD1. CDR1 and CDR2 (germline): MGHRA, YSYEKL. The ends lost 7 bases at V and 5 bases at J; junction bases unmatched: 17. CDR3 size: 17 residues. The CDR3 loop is CASTPRTGARGRTEAFF. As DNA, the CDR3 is TGCGCCAGCACCCCCCGGACAGGGGCGCGAGGAAGAACTGAAGCTTTCTTT.

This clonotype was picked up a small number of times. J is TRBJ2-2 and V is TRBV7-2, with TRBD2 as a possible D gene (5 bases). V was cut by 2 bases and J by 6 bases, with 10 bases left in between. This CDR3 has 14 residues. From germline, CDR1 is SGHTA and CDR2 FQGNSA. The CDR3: CASSLIGRAGELFF. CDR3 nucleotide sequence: TGTGCCAGCAGCTTAATTGGGCGGGCCGGGGAGCTGTTTTTT.

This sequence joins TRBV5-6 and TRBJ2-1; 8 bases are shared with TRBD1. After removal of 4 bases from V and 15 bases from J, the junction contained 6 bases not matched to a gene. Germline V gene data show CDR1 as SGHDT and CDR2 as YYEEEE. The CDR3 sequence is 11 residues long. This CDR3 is CASSQDRVLFF. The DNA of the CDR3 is TGTGCCAGCAGCCAGGACAGGGTACTGTTCTTC.

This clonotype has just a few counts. The CDR3 sequence: CASRVGQGGDKNIQYF. CDR3 sequence (DNA): TGTGCCAGTAGGGTTGGACAGGGGGGCGACAAAAACATTCAGTACTTC. V is TRBV11-2 and J is TRBJ2-4; TRBD1 matches at 10 bases. Germline V gene data show CDR1 as SGHAT and CDR2 as FQNNGV. V lost 9 bases, J lost 3 bases, and 11 bases stayed unmatched. CDR3 length: 16 residues. Filled out from reference TRBV11-2 and TRBJ2-4, the complete variable domain reads EAGVAQSPRYKIIEKRQSVAFWCNPISGHATLYWYQQILGQGPKLLIQFQNNGVVDDSQLPKDRFSAERLKGVDSTLKIQPAKLEDSAVYLCASRVGQGGDKNIQYFGAGTRLSVL.

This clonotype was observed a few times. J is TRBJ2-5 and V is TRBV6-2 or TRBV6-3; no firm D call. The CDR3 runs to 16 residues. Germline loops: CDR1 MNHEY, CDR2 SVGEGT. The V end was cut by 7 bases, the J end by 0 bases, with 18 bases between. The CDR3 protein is CASTLKTLRYQETQYF. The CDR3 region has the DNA TGTGCCAGCACCCTGAAGACCCTGAGGTACCAAGAGACCCAGTACTTC.

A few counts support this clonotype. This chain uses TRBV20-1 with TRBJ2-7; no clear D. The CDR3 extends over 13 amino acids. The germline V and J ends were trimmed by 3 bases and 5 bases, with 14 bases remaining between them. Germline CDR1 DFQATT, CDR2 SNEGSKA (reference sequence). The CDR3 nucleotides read TGCAGTGCTAGGGTGCCCGATTATAACGAGCAGTACTTC. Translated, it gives CSARVPDYNEQYF.

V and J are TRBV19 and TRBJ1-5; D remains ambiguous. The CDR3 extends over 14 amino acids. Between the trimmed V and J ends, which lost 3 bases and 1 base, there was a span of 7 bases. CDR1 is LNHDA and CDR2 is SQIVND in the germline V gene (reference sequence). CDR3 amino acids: CASSIVVSNQPQHF. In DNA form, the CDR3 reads TGTGCCAGTAGTATTGTGGTCAGCAATCAGCCCCAGCATTTT.

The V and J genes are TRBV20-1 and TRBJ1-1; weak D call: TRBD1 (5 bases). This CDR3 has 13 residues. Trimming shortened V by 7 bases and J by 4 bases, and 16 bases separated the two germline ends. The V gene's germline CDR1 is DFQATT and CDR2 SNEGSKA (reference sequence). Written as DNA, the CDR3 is TGCAGTGTTCAGGGCCGCGTTATCACTGAAGCTTTCTTT. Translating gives CSVQGRVITEAFF.

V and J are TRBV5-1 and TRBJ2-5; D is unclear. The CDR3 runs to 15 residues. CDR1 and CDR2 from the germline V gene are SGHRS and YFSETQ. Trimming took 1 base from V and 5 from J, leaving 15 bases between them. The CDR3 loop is CASSLPVGIGETQYF. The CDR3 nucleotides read TGCGCCAGCAGCTTGCCCGTTGGGATCGGGGAGACCCAGTACTTC. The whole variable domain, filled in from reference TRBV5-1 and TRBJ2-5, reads KAGVTQTPRYLIKTRGQQVTLSCSPISGHRSVSWYQQTPGQGLQFLFEYFSETQRNKGNFPGRFSGRQFSNSRSEMNVSTLELGDSALYLCASSLPVGIGETQYFGPGTRLLVL.

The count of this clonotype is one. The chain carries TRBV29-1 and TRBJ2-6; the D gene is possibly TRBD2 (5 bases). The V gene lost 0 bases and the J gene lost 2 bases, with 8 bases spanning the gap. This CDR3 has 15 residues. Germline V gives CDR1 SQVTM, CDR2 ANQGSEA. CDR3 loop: CSVEEIGAGANVLTF. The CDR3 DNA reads TGCAGCGTTGAAGAGATCGGGGCTGGGGCCAACGTCCTGACTTTC.

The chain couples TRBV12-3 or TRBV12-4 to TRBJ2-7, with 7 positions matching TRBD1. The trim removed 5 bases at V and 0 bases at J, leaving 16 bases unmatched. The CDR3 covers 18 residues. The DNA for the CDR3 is TGTGCCAGCAGTATGAGCGGAAGGGGACAGCTCCTCTCCTACGAGCAGTACTTC. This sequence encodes CASSMSGRGQLLSYEQYF.

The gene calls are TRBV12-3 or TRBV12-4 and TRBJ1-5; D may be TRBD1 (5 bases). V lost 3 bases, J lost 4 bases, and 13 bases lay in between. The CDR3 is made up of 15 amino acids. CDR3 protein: CASSLRGLTNQPQHF. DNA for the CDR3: TGTGCCAGCAGTTTGCGGGGACTAACTAATCAGCCCCAGCATTTT.

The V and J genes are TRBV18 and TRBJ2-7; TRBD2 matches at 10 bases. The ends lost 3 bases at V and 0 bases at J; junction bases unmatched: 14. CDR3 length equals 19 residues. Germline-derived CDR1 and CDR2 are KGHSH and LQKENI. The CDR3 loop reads CASSPRVAGGKISSYEQYF. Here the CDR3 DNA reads TGTGCCAGCTCACCGAGGGTAGCGGGGGGCAAAATCAGCTCCTACGAGCAGTACTTC.

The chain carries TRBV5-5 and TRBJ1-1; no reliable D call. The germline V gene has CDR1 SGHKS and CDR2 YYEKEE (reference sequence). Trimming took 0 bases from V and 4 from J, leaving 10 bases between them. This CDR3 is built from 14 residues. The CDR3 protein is CASSLADVRTEAFF. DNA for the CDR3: TGTGCCAGCAGCTTGGCTGATGTTCGCACTGAAGCTTTCTTT. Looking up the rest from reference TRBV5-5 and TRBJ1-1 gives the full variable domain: DAGVTQSPTHLIKTRGQQVTLRCSPISGHKSVSWYQQVLGQGPQFIFQYYEKEERGRGNFPDRFSARQFPNYSSELNVNALLLGDSALYLCASSLADVRTEAFFGQGTRLTVV.

Here the CDR3 reads CASSPRKGPNEQFF. The CDR3 DNA sequence: TGTGCCAGCTCACCCAGGAAGGGCCCCAATGAGCAGTTCTTC. The genes are TRBV18 and TRBJ2-1; no firm D call. Germline-derived CDR1 and CDR2 are KGHSH and LQKENI. The length of the CDR3 is 14 residues. V dropped 3 bases and J dropped 6 bases, with 12 bases sitting between them.

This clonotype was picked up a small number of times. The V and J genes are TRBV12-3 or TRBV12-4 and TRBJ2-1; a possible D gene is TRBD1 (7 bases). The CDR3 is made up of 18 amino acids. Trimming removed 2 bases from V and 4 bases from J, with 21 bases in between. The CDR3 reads CASSLRRGGGVLYNEQFF. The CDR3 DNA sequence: TGTGCCAGCAGTTTAAGGCGTGGAGGGGGCGTACTATACAATGAGCAGTTCTTC.